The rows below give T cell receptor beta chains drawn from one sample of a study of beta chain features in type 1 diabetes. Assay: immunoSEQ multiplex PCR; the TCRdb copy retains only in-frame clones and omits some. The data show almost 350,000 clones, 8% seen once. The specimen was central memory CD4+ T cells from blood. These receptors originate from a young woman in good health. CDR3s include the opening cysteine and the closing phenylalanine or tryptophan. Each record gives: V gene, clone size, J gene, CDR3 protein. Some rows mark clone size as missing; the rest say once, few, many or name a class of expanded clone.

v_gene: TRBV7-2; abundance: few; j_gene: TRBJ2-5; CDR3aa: CASSQSGIQETQYF
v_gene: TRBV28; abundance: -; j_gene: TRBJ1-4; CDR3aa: CASSSPTNEKLFF
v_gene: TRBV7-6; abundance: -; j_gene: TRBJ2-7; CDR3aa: CASSRTSGSYEQYF
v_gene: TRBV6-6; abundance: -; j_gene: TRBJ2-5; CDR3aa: CASSVDGRWAQYF
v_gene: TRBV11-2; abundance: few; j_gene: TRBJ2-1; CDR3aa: CASSLRQGSSSYNEQFF
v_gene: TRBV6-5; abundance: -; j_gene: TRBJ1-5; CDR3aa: CASSTRTGVQPQHF
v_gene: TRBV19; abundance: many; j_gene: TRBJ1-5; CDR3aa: CAAGVNQPQHF
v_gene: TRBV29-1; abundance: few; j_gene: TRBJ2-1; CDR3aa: CSGAGGPVNEQFF
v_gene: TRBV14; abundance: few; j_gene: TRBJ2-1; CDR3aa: CASSHDGVDEQFF
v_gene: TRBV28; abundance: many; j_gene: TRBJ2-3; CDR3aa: CASSLLDRMATDTQYF
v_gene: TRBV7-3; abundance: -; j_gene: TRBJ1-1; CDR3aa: CASSDGMDTEAFF
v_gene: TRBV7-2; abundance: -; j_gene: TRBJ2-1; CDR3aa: CASSLRRTLSGNEQFF
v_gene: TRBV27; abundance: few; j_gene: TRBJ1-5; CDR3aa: CASSSWQGNQPQHF
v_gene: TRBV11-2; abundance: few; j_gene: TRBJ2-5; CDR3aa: CASSLLAGGPEETQYF
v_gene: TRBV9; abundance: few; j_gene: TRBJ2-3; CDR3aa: CASSVQSLYTDTQYF
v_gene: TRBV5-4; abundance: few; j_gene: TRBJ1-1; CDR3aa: CASSLKYQGNTEAFF
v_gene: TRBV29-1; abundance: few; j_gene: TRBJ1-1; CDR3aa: CSAVWGGQSEAFF
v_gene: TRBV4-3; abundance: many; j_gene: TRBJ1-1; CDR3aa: CASSQDLGWNTEAFF
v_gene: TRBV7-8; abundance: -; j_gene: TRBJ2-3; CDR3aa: CASSSPGLAGDTQYF
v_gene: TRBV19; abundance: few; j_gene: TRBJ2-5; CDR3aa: CASSIKAGGRQETQYF